Shown below are 30 T cell receptor beta chains from a single sample sequenced in a study of blood T cell repertoires in COVID-19. Measured with immunoSEQ multiplex PCR; TCRdb has only the in-frame clones, and not every one. The sample has 250,000 or so clones, roughly 86% seen once. Sequenced: peripheral blood. These receptors were collected from a woman in her sixties or seventies with active or convalescent COVID-19.

This chain connects TRBV11-2 to TRBJ1-4, with a tentative D call TRBD1 (6 bases). Trimming took 3 bases from V and 8 from J, leaving 13 bases between them. Per the germline V gene, CDR1 is SGHAT and CDR2 is FQNNGV. This CDR3 is 14 amino acids long. For the CDR3, the DNA is TGTGCCAGCAGCTTGGGTAGGGGGGGAGAAAAACTGTTTTTT. Its protein is CASSLGRGGEKLFF.

The rearrangement joins TRBV3-1 (or the pseudogene TRBV3-2) to TRBJ2-1, with 9 bases aligning to TRBD1. The V gene end was trimmed by 0 bases and the J gene end by 7 bases; junction bases not matched to a gene: 4. Germline CDR1 reads LGHDT; CDR2 reads YNNKEL (reference sequence). This CDR3 region has 15 residues. CDR3 sequence reads: CASSQEGQGRNEQFF. The DNA for the CDR3 is TGTGCCAGCAGCCAAGAGGGACAGGGTCGAAATGAGCAGTTCTTC.

This chain connects TRBV7-8 to TRBJ1-6; TRBD1 aligns across 7 bases. CDR1 SGHVS and CDR2 FQNEAQ come from the germline V gene. The J segment lost 9 bases and the V segment lost 3 bases, leaving 14 bases of the junction unmatched. The CDR3 extends over 17 amino acids. The CDR3 reads CASSFRDSNAKRSPLHF. For the CDR3, the DNA is TGTGCCAGCAGCTTCAGGGACAGTAACGCCAAGCGTTCACCCCTCCACTTT.

CDR3 nucleotides: TGTGCCAGCCGATCAGTGGCAACTAATGAAAAACTGTTTTTT. Protein sequence: CASRSVATNEKLFF. J is TRBJ1-4 and V is TRBV18, with D hard to call. CDR3 length equals 14 residues. Trimming cost V 8 bases and J 0 bases, with 10 bases left between them. The V gene's germline CDR1 is KGHSH and CDR2 LQKENI.

The chain links TRBV6-1 to TRBJ2-5, with 8 nucleotides matching TRBD2. The CDR3 is 16 amino acids. The V gene end was trimmed by 0 bases and the J gene end by 0 bases; junction bases not matched to a gene: 3. CDR1 and CDR2 from the germline V gene are MNHNS and SASEGT. The CDR3 DNA reads as TGTGCCAGCAGTGAAGCTGCGGGGGGACACCAAGAGACCCAGTACTTC. Residues: CASSEAAGGHQETQYF.

This chain joins TRBV5-6 and TRBJ1-6; no reliable D call. CDR1 is SGHDT, CDR2 YYEEEE, per germline. Trimming pared 2 bases from V and 6 bases from J, leaving 3 bases between. The CDR3 is made up of 12 amino acids. For the CDR3, the DNA is TGTGCCAGCAGCTTCAGTAATTCACCCCTCCACTTT. Translating it yields CASSFSNSPLHF.

The chain employs TRBV29-1 and TRBJ1-1, with 11 bases that match TRBD1. V dropped 7 bases and J dropped 3; count of bases not matched to a gene: 4. The CDR3 is 13 residues long. CDR1 and CDR2 from the germline V gene are SQVTM and ANQGSEA. The CDR3 here is CSDGQGAHTEAFF. The DNA for the CDR3 is TGCAGCGATGGACAGGGGGCACACACTGAAGCTTTCTTT.

The chain combines TRBV2 with TRBJ2-3, with 13 bases fitting TRBD2. The germline gives CDR1 SNHLY, CDR2 FYNNEI. The CDR3 has 15 amino acids. With V trimmed by 9 bases and J by 3 bases, 6 bases remained unmatched. The CDR3 sequence is CARNTGLAGTDTQYF. As DNA, the CDR3 is TGTGCCAGAAATACGGGACTAGCGGGGACAGATACGCAGTATTTT.

This sequence joins TRBV7-3 and TRBJ1-6; 9 nucleotides match TRBD1. The CDR3 contains 14 residues. V was clipped by 6 bases and J by 7 bases; unmatched bases: 4. Per the germline V gene, CDR1 is SGHTA and CDR2 is FQGTGA. The CDR3 spells CASREGQGNSPLHF. The DNA of the CDR3 is TGTGCCAGCAGAGAGGGACAGGGCAATTCACCCCTCCACTTT.

The CDR3 coding sequence is TGTGCCAGTAATCAGCGGGGGGTGTACGAGCAGTACTTC. Translating gives CASNQRGVYEQYF. The rearrangement links TRBV19 to TRBJ2-7; 9 bases are a match to TRBD2. CDR1 LNHDA and CDR2 SQIVND come from the germline V gene (reference sequence). Trimming took 7 bases from V and 4 from J; bases not matched to a gene: 5. CDR3 length: 13 residues.

The rearrangement links TRBV18 to TRBJ2-5; weak D call: TRBD1 (5 bases). Germline assignment: CDR1 KGHSH and CDR2 LQKENI. V was trimmed by 5 bases and J by 3 bases, leaving 7 bases between them. CDR3 length equals 12 residues. The CDR3 is CASSDSEETQYF. For the CDR3, the DNA is TGTGCCAGCTCAGACAGCGAAGAGACCCAGTACTTC.

The J gene is TRBJ1-1, the V gene TRBV14; perhaps TRBD1 as D (5 bases). This CDR3 has 15 residues. The ends were cut back, 4 bases at V and 5 bases at J, with 17 bases in the middle. Per the germline V gene, CDR1 is SGHDN and CDR2 is FVKESK. The CDR3 DNA follows: TGTGCCAGCAGCCGGATCGCCTCAGGGCAAACTGAAGCTTTCTTT. It codes for CASSRIASGQTEAFF.

This clone has only one observation. The J gene is TRBJ1-5, the V gene TRBV6-5; 7 bases are shared with TRBD1. V was pared by 7 bases and J by 4 bases, with 10 bases of the junction left unmatched. CDR3 length: 15 amino acids. Germline V lookup: CDR1 MNHEY, CDR2 SVGAGI. The CDR3 nucleotides read TGTGCCAGCAAACTACAGGGACAGCGGAATCAGCCCCAGCATTTT. Amino acid sequence: CASKLQGQRNQPQHF.

This chain joins TRBV14 and TRBJ1-2, with 8 bases that match TRBD1. Germline-derived CDR1 and CDR2 are SGHDN and FVKESK. The CDR3 consists of 13 residues. The trim removed 6 bases at V and 7 bases at J, leaving 7 bases unmatched. CDR3 sequence: CASSFRQGSGYTF. CDR3 sequence (DNA): TGTGCCAGCAGTTTTCGACAGGGGAGTGGCTACACCTTC.

The J gene is TRBJ1-5, the V gene TRBV2, with D maybe TRBD1 (6 bases). This CDR3 is 13 amino acids long. V dropped 3 bases and J dropped 5 bases, with 8 bases sitting between them. Germline CDR1 is SNHLY and CDR2 is FYNNEI. Here the CDR3 DNA reads TGTGCCAGCAGTGAGGACAGTCATCAGCCCCAGCATTTT. Residues: CASSEDSHQPQHF. The whole variable domain, filled in from reference TRBV2 and TRBJ1-5, reads EPEVTQTPSHQVTQMGQEVILRCVPISNHLYFYWYRQILGQKVEFLVSFYNNEISEKSEIFDDQFSVERPDGSNFTLKIRSTKLEDSAMYFCASSEDSHQPQHFGDGTRLSIL.

The chain combines TRBV11-2 with TRBJ1-2; no firm D call. V was clipped by 3 bases and J by 0 bases, with 8 bases between them. The CDR3 is 14 amino acids. From germline, CDR1 is SGHAT and CDR2 FQNNGV. The CDR3 nucleotides are TGTGCCAGCAGCTTGGGGAGAACTAACTATGGCTACACCTTC. It yields the protein CASSLGRTNYGYTF.

The chain recombines TRBV6-5 with TRBJ1-1, with TRBD1 matching over 8 bases. The ends lost 0 bases at V and 5 bases at J; junction bases unmatched: 5. This CDR3 is 15 amino acids long. Germline V gene sequence: CDR1 MNHEY, CDR2 SVGAGI. The CDR3 coding sequence is TGTGCCAGCAGTTACTCACAGGGGGTGGGGACTGAAGCTTTCTTT. Translated, it gives CASSYSQGVGTEAFF.

The V call is TRBV5-1, the J call TRBJ1-1; D might be TRBD1 (6 bases). V lost 5 bases to trimming and J lost 8 bases, with 25 bases between them. From germline, CDR1 is SGHRS and CDR2 YFSETQ. The CDR3 spans 16 residues. Written as DNA, the CDR3 is TGCGCCAGCAGTCGCTGGGGGTCGGCAGGGGAAGTAGAAGCTTTCTTT. Protein product: CASSRWGSAGEVEAFF.

V and J are TRBV7-9 and TRBJ1-5; the D gene is possibly TRBD1 (6 bases). Trimming removed 3 bases at V and 7 bases at J, with 7 bases between. This CDR3 spans 12 amino acids. Germline loops: CDR1 SEHNR, CDR2 FQNEAQ (reference sequence). The DNA for the CDR3 is TGTGCCAGCAGCTTGGACAGACAGCCCCAGCATTTT. Its translation: CASSLDRQPQHF.

This chain uses TRBV24-1 with TRBJ1-5; maybe TRBD1 (5 bases). Germline CDR1 and CDR2: KGHDR and SFDVKD. Trimming stripped 4 bases from V and 14 bases from J, with 17 bases between. The CDR3 runs to 13 residues. This CDR3 reads CATSDPGQSAEHF. The CDR3, as DNA: TGTGCCACCAGTGACCCCGGACAATCAGCCGAGCATTTT.

The rearrangement joins TRBV7-9 to TRBJ1-5; D possibly corresponds to TRBD1 (6 bases). Germline lookup yields CDR1 SEHNR and CDR2 FQNEAQ (reference sequence). This CDR3 spans 16 amino acids. The V and J ends lost 5 bases and 0 bases respectively, with 14 bases between them. The CDR3 reads CASSQDSIYSNQPQHF. The CDR3 nucleotides are TGTGCCAGCAGCCAGGACAGCATTTATAGCAATCAGCCCCAGCATTTT.

The chain joins TRBV6-5 to TRBJ1-1; no clear D gene. Germline V gene lookup returns CDR1 MNHEY and CDR2 SVGAGI. CDR3 length equals 16 residues. The germline V and J ends were trimmed by 2 bases and 5 bases, with 18 bases remaining between them. The CDR3 DNA sequence: TGTGCCAGCAGTTACAAATATGGACGGTCGGGGACTGAAGCTTTCTTT. The encoded protein is CASSYKYGRSGTEAFF.

The chain recombines TRBV3-1 (or the pseudogene TRBV3-2) with TRBJ2-7; 8 nucleotides line up with TRBD2. This CDR3 comprises 14 residues. J was trimmed by 5 bases and V by 4 bases; bases with no gene match: 7. Germline CDR1 LGHDT, CDR2 YNNKEL (reference sequence). The DNA of the CDR3 is TGTGCCAGCAGCCCCTCGGGGGGGAACAACGAGCAGTACTTC. It specifies CASSPSGGNNEQYF.

This clone was detected once. This CDR3 is CASSPSDSYGYTF. The DNA for the CDR3 is TGCGCCAGCAGCCCGAGCGATAGCTATGGCTACACCTTC. The gene calls are TRBV5-1 and TRBJ1-2, with unresolved D. Germline V gives CDR1 SGHRS, CDR2 YFSETQ. This CDR3 contains 13 residues. Trimming left V 4 bases short and J 4 bases short, with 11 bases between.

The V gene is TRBV3-1 (or the pseudogene TRBV3-2), the J gene TRBJ1-3, with D uncertain. The CDR3 runs 13 residues. Germline CDR1 is LGHDT and CDR2 is YNNKEL (reference sequence). Between the trimmed V and J ends, which lost 7 bases and 4 bases, there was a span of 11 bases. CDR3 sequence (DNA): TGTGCCAGCAAGACGGCTAGGGGAAACACCATATATTTT. Encoded protein: CASKTARGNTIYF.

The chain carries TRBV29-1 and TRBJ2-1; tentatively, D is TRBD1 (6 bases). Trimming removed 6 bases from V and 5 bases from J, with 20 bases in between. This CDR3 comprises 15 residues. The V gene's germline CDR1 is SQVTM and CDR2 ANQGSEA. This chain's CDR3 is CSVVHRARAHNEQFF. CDR3 nucleotide sequence: TGCAGCGTCGTTCACAGGGCGAGGGCGCACAATGAGCAGTTCTTC.

The chain links TRBV19 to TRBJ2-1, with a possible D match to TRBD1 (6 bases). The CDR3 consists of 14 residues. Trimming removed 7 bases at V and 5 bases at J, with 15 bases between. CDR1 and CDR2 (germline): LNHDA, SQIVND (reference sequence). CDR3 loop: CASMYGGFNNEQFF. CDR3 sequence (DNA): TGTGCCAGTATGTATGGGGGCTTCAACAATGAGCAGTTCTTC.

This clone was found a few times. The CDR3 region is CASSIDQGMNTEAFF. Here the CDR3 DNA reads TGTGCCAGTAGTATAGACCAGGGCATGAACACTGAAGCTTTCTTT. The V gene is TRBV19, the J gene TRBJ1-1; D might be TRBD1 (5 bases). Between the trimmed V and J ends, which lost 0 bases and 0 bases, there was a span of 8 bases. The CDR3 is 15 amino acids. In germline, CDR1 is LNHDA, CDR2 SQIVND (reference sequence). The complete variable domain, with remaining parts taken from reference TRBV19 and TRBJ1-1, reads DGGITQSPKYLFRKEGQNVTLSCEQNLNHDAMYWYRQDPGQGLRLIYYSQIVNDFQKGDIAEGYSVSREKKESFPLTVTSAQKNPTAFYLCASSIDQGMNTEAFFGQGTRLTVV.

The rearrangement links TRBV3-1 (or the pseudogene TRBV3-2) to TRBJ1-3; D uncertain. The germline V gene encodes CDR1 LGHDT and CDR2 YNNKEL (reference sequence). V lost 3 bases to trimming and J lost 0 bases, with 9 bases between them. The CDR3 length is 15 residues. The CDR3 DNA sequence: TGTGCCAGCAGCCAGTTCCAGAACTCTGGAAACACCATATATTTT. This gives the protein CASSQFQNSGNTIYF.

V gene TRBV10-3 combines with J gene TRBJ2-7, with a possible D match to TRBD1 (6 bases). Trimming pared 7 bases from V and 3 bases from J, leaving 13 bases between. Germline loops: CDR1 ENHRY, CDR2 SYGVKD. This CDR3 comprises 13 residues. The DNA for the CDR3 is TGTGCCATCACGGACCGACAGGACTACGAGCAGTACTTC. It yields the protein CAITDRQDYEQYF.